A selection of T cell receptor beta chains follows, all from one sample in a study of identical twins. From the 5' RACE reads, TCRdb called clonotypes with MiXCR, one entry per CDR3 protein. The sample holds around 250,000 distinct CDR3 sequences, over 9.5% seen once. The data were also submitted as part of a second study, on yellow fever vaccine responses in identical twins.

Material: memory (CD45RO+) T cells sorted from blood. The receptors derive from a woman between 18 and 29 years old in good health. CDR3s include the opening cysteine and the closing phenylalanine or tryptophan. Each record gives: D gene, V gene, J gene, clone size, CDR3 DNA, CDR3 protein. A D gene is named only where the DNA matches it firmly. The listing skips clone size in some rows; elsewhere it reads once, few, many or a size class.

NA	TRBV18	TRBJ1-4	NA	TGTGCCAGCTCACCACCGGGACACGGGGATGAAAAACTGTTTTTT	CASSPPGHGDEKLFF
TRBD2	TRBV20-1	TRBJ2-3	NA	TGCAGTGCTAGCCCCGTTAGCGGGAGCACAGATACGCAGTATTTT	CSASPVSGSTDTQYF
NA	TRBV7-9	TRBJ2-3	NA	TGTGCCAGCAGCTTAGACAAAGGGAGTAGGCGGTCAGATACGCAGTATTTT	CASSLDKGSRRSDTQYF
NA	TRBV4-3	TRBJ2-3	NA	TGCGCCAGCAGCCAAAGTAGCGGTGCTAGCACAGATACGCAGTATTTT	CASSQSSGASTDTQYF
NA	TRBV20-1	TRBJ2-7	few	TGCAGTGCTAGAGATCCGGCCTCCTACGAGCAGTACTTC	CSARDPASYEQYF
TRBD1	TRBV5-1	TRBJ2-1	NA	TGCGCCAGCAGCATTCCGGGACAGCTCAATGAGCAGTTCTTC	CASSIPGQLNEQFF
TRBD2	TRBV28	TRBJ2-3	NA	TGTGCCAGCAGTTTTACTAGCGGGAGGGTCACAGATACGCAGTATTTT	CASSFTSGRVTDTQYF
NA	TRBV28	TRBJ2-5	NA	TGTGCCAGCACCCGGGGAGTGACCCAGTACTTC	CASTRGVTQYF
TRBD1	TRBV25-1	TRBJ2-7	few	TGTGCCAGCAGTGATCCTACAGGGGGCGGGTACGAGCAGTACTTC	CASSDPTGGGYEQYF
NA	TRBV11-2	TRBJ2-5	NA	TGTGCCAGCAGCTTTGGGGGGACCCAAGAGACCCAGTACTTC	CASSFGGTQETQYF
TRBD1	TRBV7-2	TRBJ2-3	NA	TGTGCCAGCAGCTTAATGGCAAGGGGGCCGGCGGCAGATACGCAGTATTTT	CASSLMARGPAADTQYF
NA	TRBV11-2	TRBJ1-1	few	TGTGCCAGCAGCTGGGCGGGAGAAGCTTTCTTT	CASSWAGEAFF
TRBD1	TRBV20-1	TRBJ2-1	NA	TGCAGTGCTTTAACTCCTTGGACAGGGGCGAATGAGCAGTTCTTC	CSALTPWTGANEQFF
NA	TRBV5-1	TRBJ2-1	many	TGCGCCAGCAGGTTGGGCACACAGGGATACAATGAGCAGTTCTTC	CASRLGTQGYNEQFF
TRBD2	TRBV5-1	TRBJ2-3	few	TGCGCCAGCAGCTCCGGGACTAGTTGGGATACGCAGTATTTT	CASSSGTSWDTQYF
TRBD1	TRBV5-1	TRBJ2-1	NA	TGCGCCAGCAGCTGGGGGACAGGGTCGAGGAATGAGCAGTTCTTC	CASSWGTGSRNEQFF
NA	TRBV12-3/TRBV12-4	TRBJ1-5	few	TGTGCCAGCATTGCGGCTTTGGGCAATCAGCCCCAGCATTTT	CASIAALGNQPQHF
TRBD2	TRBV5-4	TRBJ2-3	many	TGTGCCAGCAGCAGGACTAGCGGTGCAGATACGCAGTATTTT	CASSRTSGADTQYF
TRBD2	TRBV10-2	TRBJ2-7	NA	TGCGCCAGCAGTGAGAGTGGGACTAGCGGGGGGGCCAACGAGCAGTACTTC	CASSESGTSGGANEQYF
TRBD1	TRBV3-1	TRBJ1-5	many	TGTGCCAGCAGCCTAAGACAGGGCGATCAGCCCCAGCATTTT	CASSLRQGDQPQHF
TRBD1	TRBV30	TRBJ2-2	NA	TGTGCCTGGAGACAGGGGACCACCGGGGAGCTGTTTTTT	CAWRQGTTGELFF
TRBD1	TRBV7-9	TRBJ2-7	NA	TGTGCCAGCAGCTACCCAGGGGGTGATACCTACGAGCAGTACTTC	CASSYPGGDTYEQYF
NA	TRBV11-3	TRBJ2-1	NA	TGTGCCAGCAGCTTAGGGGGGGCCAACAATGAGCAGTTCTTC	CASSLGGANNEQFF
TRBD1	TRBV11-2	TRBJ2-5	many	TGTGCCAGCAGCCCGACAGGGGTTGGTAGGGAGACCCAGTACTTC	CASSPTGVGRETQYF
NA	TRBV7-9	TRBJ2-7	NA	TGTGCCAGCAGCCTACAGGCCAACGGCTACGAGCAGTACTTC	CASSLQANGYEQYF
TRBD1	TRBV20-1	TRBJ1-2	NA	TGCAGATTCTGCCCTCCCGGAGGGAACAGGGGGCCCCGGAACTATGGCTACACCTTC	CRFCPPGGNRGPRNYGYTF
TRBD1	TRBV20-1	TRBJ1-4	many	TGCAGCGCAACAGGGGGTTCTGAAAAACTGTTTTTT	CSATGGSEKLFF
NA	TRBV28	TRBJ2-5	NA	TGTGCCAGCAGTTTTGCCGACAGGAAGGTAGAGACCCAGTACTTC	CASSFADRKVETQYF
NA	TRBV28	TRBJ2-3	NA	TGTGCCAGCAGTCTCCTGACGTGGGGGCGGGAGTTAATGGATACGCAGTATTTT	CASSLLTWGRELMDTQYF
NA	TRBV4-2	TRBJ2-3	NA	TGTGCCAGCAGCATAAGAAGGGAACGAGCGGGTCAAGGAGATACGCAGTATTTT	CASSIRRERAGQGDTQYF